The T cell receptor (beta chain) described here comes from a study of tumour-infiltrating T cells in Burkitt lymphoma. Study context: Productive clonality predicted overall and progression-free survival.

The CDR3 is made up of 14 amino acids. Germline CDR1 reads LNHDA; CDR2 reads SQIVND (reference sequence). V shed 3 bases and J shed 0 bases, with 6 bases lying between them. The table came from immunoSEQ multiplex PCR; TCRdb's copy has only in-frame clones and leaves some out. The sample includes roughly 9,200 clones, 62% of them seen just once. The sequenced sample was tumor tissue. V usage is TRBV19 and J usage is TRBJ2-4; no clear D gene. The clonotype originates from a human donor with diffuse large B-cell lymphoma. The CDR3 protein is CASSMDAAKNIQYF. As DNA, the CDR3 is TGTGCCAGTAGTATGGATGCAGCCAAAAACATTCAGTACTTC.